The rows below give T cell receptor beta chains drawn from one sample of a study of glioma-infiltrating T cells. From the multiplex PCR reads, TCRdb called clonotypes with MiXCR, one entry per CDR3 protein. Here the sample spans a few hundred thousand distinct CDR3 sequences, 41% being singletons. Sequencing input: glioma tissue, nonneoplastic brain tissue, or PBMCs (not recorded which). The origin of the receptors is a human donor with low-grade glioma or glioblastoma, undergoing nonglioma brain surgery, or in good health (not recorded which). The CDR3 runs from the conserved cysteine through the conserved F or W. The order of the fields is D gene, clone size, CDR3 length, J gene, V gene, CDR3 protein, CDR3 DNA. The D gene is left open where the match is weak. Not every row has a clone size; where given, it reads once, few, many or a size class.

.	.	14	TRBJ2-5	TRBV28	CATQKGYFQETQYF	TGTGCCACCCAGAAGGGGTATTTCCAAGAGACCCAGTACTTC
TRBD2	.	15	TRBJ2-1	TRBV28	CASSHSSGEYNEQFF	TGTGCCAGCAGCCATTCTAGCGGGGAGTACAATGAGCAGTTCTTC
.	.	15	TRBJ1-5	TRBV25-1	CASSADISSNQPQHF	TGTGCCAGCAGTGCCGACATTTCTAGCAATCAGCCCCAGCATTTT
TRBD1	.	14	TRBJ1-2	TRBV5-4	CASSLVGQRYGYTF	TGTGCCAGCAGCTTGGTGGGACAGCGCTATGGCTACACCTTC
.	.	12	TRBJ2-5	TRBV6-6	CASTARAETQYF	TGTGCCAGCACTGCCAGGGCAGAGACCCAGTACTTC
TRBD1	few	14	TRBJ1-1	TRBV19	CASSIRGVATEAFF	TGTGCCAGTAGTATCAGGGGGGTGGCCACTGAAGCTTTCTTT
TRBD2	few	14	TRBJ2-7	TRBV16	CASSRGLAGTEQYF	TGTGCCAGCAGCCGAGGACTAGCGGGGACCGAGCAGTACTTC
.	few	14	TRBJ2-7	TRBV19	CASSLMGGSYEQYF	TGTGCCAGTTCCTTAATGGGCGGTTCCTACGAGCAGTACTTC
.	.	17	TRBJ2-5	TRBV6-1	CASSLSSGGTAKETQYF	TGTGCCAGCAGTTTATCTAGTGGGGGAACAGCCAAAGAGACCCAGTACTTC
.	few	13	TRBJ1-2	TRBV6-1	CASSSRAGGGYTF	TGTGCCAGCAGTTCCCGCGCGGGGGGTGGCTACACCTTC
TRBD1	many	14	TRBJ1-6	TRBV7-2	CASSLRQGESPLHF	TGTGCCAGCAGCTTACGACAGGGTGAATCACCCCTCCACTTT
.	.	14	TRBJ2-7	TRBV27	CASSNNVIFYEQYF	TGTGCCAGCAGTAATAACGTGATATTCTACGAGCAGTACTTC
.	.	14	TRBJ2-5	TRBV29-1	CSVARGGGQETQYF	TGCAGCGTTGCCAGGGGAGGGGGGCAAGAGACCCAGTACTTC
.	.	13	TRBJ2-1	TRBV7-2	CASSLAARNEQFF	TGTGCCAGCAGCTTAGCGGCGCGAAATGAGCAGTTCTTC
TRBD1	.	15	TRBJ1-4	TRBV20-1	CSAKDRGPTNEKLFF	TGCAGTGCTAAGGACAGGGGACCAACTAATGAAAAACTGTTTTTT
TRBD1	few	13	TRBJ2-3	TRBV20-1	CSRDRGRTDTQYF	TGCAGTAGAGACAGGGGTAGAACAGATACGCAGTATTTT
.	.	13	TRBJ2-7	TRBV7-2	CASSDAGGYEQYF	TGTGCCAGCAGCGACGCTGGGGGCTACGAGCAGTACTTC
.	many	14	TRBJ2-5	TRBV6-2/TRBV6-3	CASSSGHYQETQYF	TGTGCCAGCAGTTCGGGACACTACCAAGAGACCCAGTACTTC
.	.	16	TRBJ1-2	TRBV7-2	CASSRIPTGELNGYTF	TGTGCCAGCAGCCGCATCCCCACCGGAGAGTTAAATGGCTACACCTTC
.	many	14	TRBJ1-5	TRBV6-2/TRBV6-3	CASSYLRGNQPQHF	TGTGCCAGCAGTTACCTAAGAGGCAATCAGCCCCAGCATTTT
TRBD1	many	15	TRBJ1-6	TRBV6-1	CASSYEGTANSPLHF	TGTGCCAGCAGCTACGAGGGGACAGCTAATTCACCCCTCCACTTT
.	.	12	TRBJ2-7	TRBV20-1	CSATPAGYEQYF	TGCAGTGCCACCCCTGCCGGGTACGAGCAGTACTTC
.	.	14	TRBJ2-3	TRBV6-6	CVSSYRNRADTQYF	TGTGTCAGCAGTTACAGGAATCGGGCAGATACGCAGTATTTT
.	.	15	TRBJ1-2	TRBV10-3	CAISERVLADYGYTF	TGTGCCATCAGTGAACGGGTTTTGGCTGACTATGGCTACACCTTC
TRBD1	once	15	TRBJ2-3	TRBV4-1	CASSPKQGATDTQYF	TGCGCCAGCAGCCCCAAGCAGGGGGCCACAGATACGCAGTATTTT
.	.	14	TRBJ1-1	TRBV3-1	CASSQVGLNTEAFF	TGTGCCAGCAGCCAAGTGGGGTTGAACACTGAAGCTTTCTTT
.	.	15	TRBJ1-5	TRBV6-2/TRBV6-3	CASSYSTWVRQPQHF	TGTGCCAGCAGTTACTCGACGTGGGTTAGGCAGCCCCAGCATTTT
TRBD2	.	18	TRBJ2-2	TRBV19	CASSTPGLAGSSTGELFF	TGTGCCAGTAGTACGCCGGGACTAGCGGGAAGTAGCACCGGGGAGCTGTTTTTT
TRBD1	.	17	TRBJ2-1	TRBV27	CASSSGYRGQGVGEQFF	TGTGCCAGCAGTTCCGGCTATAGAGGACAGGGGGTGGGGGAGCAGTTCTTC
.	.	13	TRBJ2-5	TRBV25-1	CASSESTGVIQYF	TGTGCCAGCAGTGAATCAACGGGGGTGATCCAGTACTTC
.	.	14	TRBJ1-5	TRBV7-2	CASSLGGGRQPQHF	TGTGCCAGCAGCTTAGGAGGGGGGAGGCAGCCCCAGCATTTT
TRBD1	many	19	TRBJ1-5	TRBV6-2/TRBV6-3	CASSYPRTGKQLRNQPQHF	TGTGCCAGCAGTTACCCGAGGACAGGGAAACAACTCCGCAATCAGCCCCAGCATTTT
TRBD2	.	16	TRBJ2-7	TRBV28	CASSSIRGREIYEQYF	TGTGCCAGCAGTTCAATCCGCGGGAGAGAAATCTACGAGCAGTACTTC
TRBD2	many	17	TRBJ2-3	TRBV6-2/TRBV6-3	CASSYSMSLAGGDTQYF	TGTGCCAGCAGTTACTCGATGAGTCTAGCGGGAGGAGATACGCAGTATTTT
.	many	15	TRBJ2-7	TRBV20-1	CSAKNIRDSSYEQYF	TGCAGTGCAAAAAACATCCGGGACTCCTCCTACGAGCAGTACTTC
.	.	14	TRBJ2-3	TRBV12-3/TRBV12-4	CASSSRALTDTQYF	TGTGCCAGCAGTTCCCGGGCCCTCACAGATACGCAGTATTTT
.	few	17	TRBJ2-6	TRBV7-2	CASSLGGQPSGANVLTF	TGTGCCAGCAGCTTAGGCGGACAGCCCTCTGGGGCCAACGTCCTGACTTTC
.	once	10	TRBJ2-1	TRBV11-2	CASSLYEQFF	TGTGCCAGCAGCTTATATGAGCAGTTCTTC
TRBD2	.	12	TRBJ2-7	TRBV24-1	CATSGDSYEQYF	TGTGCCACTAGCGGGGACTCCTACGAGCAGTACTTC
.	.	14	TRBJ1-5	TRBV2	CASSSAPRSQPQHF	TGTGCCAGCAGTTCGGCCCCCCGGAGCCAGCCCCAGCATTTT
TRBD2	.	14	TRBJ2-7	TRBV20-1	CSARVPGGGYEQYF	TGCAGTGCTCGGGTTCCGGGAGGGGGGTACGAGCAGTACTTC
.	.	14	TRBJ1-1	TRBV6-1	CASTGSRMNTEAFF	TGTGCCAGCACCGGGTCCAGGATGAACACTGAAGCTTTCTTT
.	few	15	TRBJ2-3	TRBV11-2	CASSLSGFSTDTQYF	TGTGCCAGCAGCTTATCTGGCTTTAGCACAGATACGCAGTATTTT
.	few	19	TRBJ2-3	TRBV7-8	CASSLGERLLANRPDTQYF	TGTGCCAGCAGCTTAGGGGAGCGGCTCCTAGCGAACCGCCCAGATACGCAGTATTTT
TRBD1	few	14	TRBJ2-7	TRBV4-2	CASSQTDRGYEQYF	TGTGCCAGCAGCCAAACTGACAGGGGCTACGAGCAGTACTTC
.	.	14	TRBJ2-7	TRBV20-1	CSARFDRHWGEQYF	TGCAGTGCTAGATTTGACCGGCACTGGGGTGAGCAGTACTTC
.	.	14	TRBJ1-4	TRBV7-9	CASSPIATNEKLFF	TGTGCCAGCAGCCCGATCGCAACTAATGAAAAACTGTTTTTT
.	few	13	TRBJ1-2	TRBV6-6	CASSYSAPGGYTF	TGTGCCAGCAGTTACTCGGCCCCCGGGGGCTACACCTTC
TRBD1	.	15	TRBJ1-2	TRBV5-4	CASSTRQGPAYGYTF	TGTGCCAGCAGCACCCGACAGGGTCCTGCCTATGGCTACACCTTC
.	few	15	TRBJ2-7	TRBV10-3	CAITEHGSRSYEQYF	TGTGCCATCACTGAACATGGATCACGATCCTACGAGCAGTACTTC
TRBD2	.	17	TRBJ2-7	TRBV7-3	CASSSPGLAGPSYEQYF	TGTGCCAGCAGCTCTCCGGGACTAGCGGGACCCTCCTACGAGCAGTACTTC
.	.	15	TRBJ2-7	TRBV9	CASSRSDTFAYEQYF	TGTGCCAGCAGCCGATCCGACACCTTTGCCTACGAGCAGTACTTC
.	.	14	TRBJ2-7	TRBV7-9	CASSLVAGKGEQYF	TGTGCCAGCAGCTTAGTAGCAGGGAAGGGCGAGCAGTACTTC
.	few	14	TRBJ1-1	TRBV10-3	CAISEKGVPTEAFF	TGTGCCATCAGTGAAAAAGGGGTACCCACTGAAGCTTTCTTT
.	.	17	TRBJ2-4	TRBV29-1	CSVEDTSDPGAKNIQYF	TGCAGCGTTGAAGATACTTCGGATCCTGGAGCCAAAAACATTCAGTACTTC
.	few	14	TRBJ2-3	TRBV18	CASSPGTDTDTQYF	TGTGCCAGCTCACCTGGGACTGACACAGATACGCAGTATTTT
TRBD1	few	16	TRBJ2-1	TRBV15	CATSREGQGRFNEQFF	TGTGCCACCAGCAGAGAAGGACAGGGGAGGTTCAATGAGCAGTTCTTC
.	few	18	TRBJ1-4	TRBV28	CASSPGGGALSTNEKLFF	TGTGCCAGCAGTCCTGGGGGGGGCGCTTTGTCGACTAATGAAAAACTGTTTTTT
TRBD1	.	15	TRBJ2-7	TRBV28	CATINWDRDSYEQYF	TGTGCCACCATAAATTGGGACAGGGACTCCTACGAGCAGTACTTC